Following are 20 T cell receptor beta chains from one sample sequenced in a study of blood T cells in healthy people across ages. Then a second PCR, running roughly 7 to 11 cycles, was carried out with a sample-barcoded 5' primer and a J-beta primer mix. TCRdb reprocessed the 5' RACE reads via MiXCR and lists one record per CDR3 protein. This sample has 730,000 or so distinct CDR3 sequences; around 40% occur once, and the top ten carry about 20%. The sequenced sample consisted of blood. All receptors derive from a woman aged 55-70 years in good health.

The chain couples TRBV20-1 to TRBJ2-1; D unresolved. The CDR3 consists of 13 residues. V lost 3 bases and J 0 bases, leaving 6 bases between the germline ends. Germline V gene sequence: CDR1 DFQATT, CDR2 SNEGSKA (reference sequence). CDR3 protein: CSASGPSYNEQFF. DNA of the CDR3: TGCAGTGCTAGCGGGCCCTCCTACAATGAGCAGTTCTTC.

The chain employs TRBV6-5 and TRBJ1-4, with 10 bases aligning to TRBD1. CDR1 is MNHEY, CDR2 SVGAGI, per germline. V lost 4 bases to trimming and J lost 8 bases; unmatched junction nucleotides: 13. The CDR3 has 17 amino acids. The CDR3 sequence is CASSLSGTGAKREKLFF. In DNA, the CDR3 is TGTGCCAGCAGTTTATCCGGGACAGGGGCAAAGAGAGAAAAACTGTTTTTT.

In this sample, this clonotype turned up a few times. The rearrangement uses TRBV9 and TRBJ2-7; weak D call: TRBD2 (6 bases). Germline-derived CDR1 and CDR2 are SGDLS and YYNGEE. The CDR3 extends over 15 amino acids. Deletions cut 4 bases from V and 6 bases from J, with 20 bases between. CDR3 in amino acids: CASSSASLASSEQYF. In nucleotides, the CDR3 is TGTGCCAGCAGCTCCGCCAGTCTAGCGAGCTCCGAGCAGTACTTC.

The V gene is TRBV20-1, the J gene TRBJ2-1; 8 nucleotides match TRBD2. Germline CDR1 reads DFQATT; CDR2 reads SNEGSKA (reference sequence). The CDR3 length is 15 residues. Trimming cost V 4 bases and J 9 bases; bases outside gene matches: 14. This chain's CDR3 is CSAIPGTSFGIEQFF. The CDR3 nucleotides are TGCAGTGCTATCCCCGGGACTAGTTTCGGCATTGAGCAGTTCTTC.

The chain has TRBV5-6 and TRBJ2-5; D is undetermined. V lost 4 bases to trimming and J lost 0 bases, with 10 bases between them. From germline, CDR1 is SGHDT and CDR2 YYEEEE. The CDR3 covers 14 residues. CDR3 amino acids: CASSVGSYQETQYF. The CDR3 DNA reads TGTGCCAGCAGCGTGGGGTCGTACCAAGAGACCCAGTACTTC.

This clonotype has a handful of counts. The chain carries TRBV18 and TRBJ1-1; possible D gene TRBD1, 5 bases. The CDR3 has 14 residues. V was clipped by 0 bases and J by 4 bases, with 9 bases between them. Germline V gene sequence: CDR1 KGHSH, CDR2 LQKENI. CDR3 in amino acids: CASSPPATATEAFF. As DNA, the CDR3 is TGTGCCAGCTCACCACCGGCGACAGCCACTGAAGCTTTCTTT.

The genes are TRBV6-5 and TRBJ1-3, with unresolved D. The CDR3 is 12 residues long. In germline, CDR1 is MNHEY, CDR2 SVGAGI. The ends were cut back, 6 bases at V and 4 bases at J, with 7 bases in the middle. The CDR3 sequence: CASRSWGNTIYF. CDR3 nucleotides: TGTGCCAGCAGAAGCTGGGGAAACACCATATATTTT.

This clonotype came up a few times. V usage is TRBV6-6 and J usage is TRBJ1-6; 7 positions match TRBD1. This CDR3 contains 15 residues. V dropped 9 bases and J dropped 6; count of bases not matched to a gene: 11. Germline CDR1 is MNHNY and CDR2 is SVGAGI (reference sequence). CDR3 nucleotide sequence: TGTGCCAGTACCGACAGGGTCGTTTTTAATTCACCCCTCCACTTT. Amino acids: CASTDRVVFNSPLHF.

The chain couples TRBV7-3 to TRBJ2-1; a weak D match, TRBD2 (7 bases). This CDR3 comprises 14 residues. From germline, CDR1 is SGHTA and CDR2 FQGTGA. V lost 1 base and J 9 bases, leaving 13 bases between the germline ends. Here the CDR3 reads CASSLNVGGREQFF. In DNA form, the CDR3 reads TGTGCCAGCAGCTTAAATGTGGGGGGGCGTGAGCAGTTCTTC.

The chain has TRBV12-3 or TRBV12-4 and TRBJ1-2, with 7 bases fitting TRBD1. There are 12 residues in the CDR3. V was clipped by 3 bases and J by 8 bases; unmatched bases: 3. CDR3 bases: TGTGCCAGCAGTTTCGGGACAGTCGGCTACACCTTC. It yields the protein CASSFGTVGYTF.

This chain uses TRBV12-3 or TRBV12-4 with TRBJ1-1, with 7 positions matching TRBD1. The CDR3 runs 14 residues. J gave up 4 bases and V 7 bases, and 9 bases lay outside the gene matches. This chain's CDR3 is CASNRQGGGTEAFF. The CDR3 region has the DNA TGTGCCAGCAACCGACAGGGCGGGGGCACTGAAGCTTTCTTT.

The chain combines TRBV6-1 with TRBJ2-5; 10 bases map to TRBD2. With V trimmed by 2 bases and J by 11 bases, 14 bases remained unmatched. CDR3 length equals 16 residues. Germline V gene lookup returns CDR1 MNHNS and CDR2 SASEGT. CDR3 sequence (DNA): TGTGCCAGCAGTGAACAAAGCCTAGCGGGGGTGGGTGAGCAGTACTTC. Amino acid sequence: CASSEQSLAGVGEQYF.

This chain joins TRBV7-2 and TRBJ1-4; D not certain. The CDR3 contains 15 residues. Trimming left V 4 bases short and J 2 bases short, with 11 bases between. Germline V gene data show CDR1 as SGHTA and CDR2 as FQGNSA. CDR3 nucleotide sequence: TGTGCCAGCAGCTCGCAGGTGATGACTAATGAAAAACTGTTTTTT. Its translation is CASSSQVMTNEKLFF.

The chain has TRBV10-3 and TRBJ2-3, with D unresolved. The germline V gene encodes CDR1 ENHRY and CDR2 SYGVKD. The CDR3 sequence is 15 residues long. The V end was cut by 1 base, the J end by 0 bases, with 8 bases between. CDR3 sequence reads: CAISEFSLSTDTQYF. The CDR3 nucleotides are TGTGCCATCAGTGAGTTCAGCCTTAGCACAGATACGCAGTATTTT.

The V gene is TRBV7-2, the J gene TRBJ2-3; D ambiguous. Trimming pared 3 bases from V and 2 bases from J, leaving 12 bases between. Germline V gene data show CDR1 as SGHTA and CDR2 as FQGNSA. The CDR3 has 15 amino acids. CDR3 bases: TGTGCCAGCAGCTTGAATGACTTGTTCACAGATACGCAGTATTTT. It yields the protein CASSLNDLFTDTQYF.

This clonotype was observed a handful of times. The chain employs TRBV15 and TRBJ1-5, with TRBD1 matching over 8 bases. The CDR3 covers 15 residues. In germline, CDR1 is LNHNV, CDR2 YYDKDF (reference sequence). The V and J ends lost 2 bases and 3 bases, in that order; junction bases with no gene match: 3. CDR3 in DNA: TGTGCCACCAGCAGACAGACAGGGGACAATCAGCCCCAGCATTTT. Translating it yields CATSRQTGDNQPQHF. Full variable domain (missing parts from reference TRBV15 and TRBJ1-5): DAMVIQNPRYQVTQFGKPVTLSCSQTLNHNVMYWYQQKSSQAPKLLFHYYDKDFNNEADTPDNFQSRRPNTSFCFLDIRSPGLGDTAMYLCATSRQTGDNQPQHFGDGTRLSIL.

The chain joins TRBV12-3 or TRBV12-4 to TRBJ1-2, with D unclear. The germline V and J ends were trimmed by 2 bases and 8 bases, with 12 bases remaining between them. The CDR3 contains 13 residues. CDR3 in DNA: TGTGCCAGCAGTTTACCCCAGACGGGAGGCTACACCTTC. Translated: CASSLPQTGGYTF.

The chain carries TRBV10-2 and TRBJ1-1, with D hard to call. The CDR3 consists of 11 residues. The germline CDR1 and CDR2 sequences are WSHSY and SAAADI. Trimming took off 5 bases at V and 8 bases at J, with 9 bases between the two ends. The CDR3 loop is CASSFSLEAFF. Written as DNA, the CDR3 is TGCGCCAGCAGTTTCTCGCTGGAAGCTTTCTTT.

This sequence joins TRBV2 and TRBJ2-5, with TRBD1 matching over 7 bases. The V segment lost 5 bases and the J segment 0 bases; nucleotides outside the gene matches: 6. CDR3 length: 15 residues. Germline-derived CDR1 and CDR2 are SNHLY and FYNNEI. CDR3 DNA: TGTGCCAGCAGTCGACAGGGAGAAGACCAAGAGACCCAGTACTTC. This codes for CASSRQGEDQETQYF. The entire variable domain, with the rest obtained from reference TRBV2 and TRBJ2-5, is as follows: EPEVTQTPSHQVTQMGQEVILRCVPISNHLYFYWYRQILGQKVEFLVSFYNNEISEKSEIFDDQFSVERPDGSNFTLKIRSTKLEDSAMYFCASSRQGEDQETQYFGPGTRLLVL.

The genes are TRBV10-3 and TRBJ2-1; 8 nucleotides line up with TRBD1. The CDR3 contains 16 residues. Trimming at V came to 6 bases and at J to 10 bases, leaving 17 bases not matched to a gene. Germline CDR1 is ENHRY and CDR2 is SYGVKD. CDR3 sequence: CAIRLAGTGSSGEQFF. The CDR3 DNA sequence: TGTGCCATCAGGCTAGCCGGGACAGGATCATCGGGGGAGCAGTTCTTC.